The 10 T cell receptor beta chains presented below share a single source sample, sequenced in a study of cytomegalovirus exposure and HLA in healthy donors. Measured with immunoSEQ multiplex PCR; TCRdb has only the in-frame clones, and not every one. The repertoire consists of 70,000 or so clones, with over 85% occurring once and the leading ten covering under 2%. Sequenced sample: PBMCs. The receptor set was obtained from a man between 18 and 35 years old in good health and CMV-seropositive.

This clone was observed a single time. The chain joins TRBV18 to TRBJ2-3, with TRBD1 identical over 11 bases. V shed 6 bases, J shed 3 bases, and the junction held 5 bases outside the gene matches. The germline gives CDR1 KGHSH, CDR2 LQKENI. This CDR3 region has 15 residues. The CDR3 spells CASSQGQGATDTQYF. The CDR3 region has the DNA TGTGCCAGCTCCCAAGGACAGGGGGCAACAGATACGCAGTATTTT.

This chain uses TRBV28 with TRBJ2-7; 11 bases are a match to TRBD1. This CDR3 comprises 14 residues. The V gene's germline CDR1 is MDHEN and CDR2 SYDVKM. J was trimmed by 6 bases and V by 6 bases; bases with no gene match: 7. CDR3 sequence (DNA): TGTGCCAGCAGCCCACCGGGACAGGGGGTCGAGCAGTACTTC. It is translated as CASSPPGQGVEQYF.

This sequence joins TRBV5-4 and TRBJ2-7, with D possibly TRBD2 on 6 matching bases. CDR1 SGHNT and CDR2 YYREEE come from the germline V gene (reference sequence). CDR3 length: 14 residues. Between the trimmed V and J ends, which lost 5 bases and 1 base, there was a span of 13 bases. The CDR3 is CASSSGLTSYEQYF. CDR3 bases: TGTGCCAGCAGTTCGGGACTTACATCCTACGAGCAGTACTTC.

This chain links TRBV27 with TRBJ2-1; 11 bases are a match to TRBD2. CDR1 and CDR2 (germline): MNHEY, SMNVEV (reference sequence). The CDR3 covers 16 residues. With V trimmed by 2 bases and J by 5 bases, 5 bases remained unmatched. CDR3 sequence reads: CASSLSVAGGNNEQFF. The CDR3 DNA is TGTGCCAGCAGTTTAAGTGTAGCGGGAGGGAACAATGAGCAGTTCTTC.

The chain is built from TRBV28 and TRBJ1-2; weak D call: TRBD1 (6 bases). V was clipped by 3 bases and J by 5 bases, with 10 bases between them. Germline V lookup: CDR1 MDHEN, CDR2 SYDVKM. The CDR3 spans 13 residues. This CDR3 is CASSFRTEYGYTF. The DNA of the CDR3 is TGTGCCAGCAGTTTCCGGACAGAGTATGGCTACACCTTC.

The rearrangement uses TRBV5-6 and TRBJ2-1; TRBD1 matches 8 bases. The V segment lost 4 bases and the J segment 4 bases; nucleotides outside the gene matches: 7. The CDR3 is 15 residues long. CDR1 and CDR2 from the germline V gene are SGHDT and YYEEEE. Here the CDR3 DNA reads TGTGCCAGCAGCCCACCAGACAGGGGATACAATGAGCAGTTCTTC. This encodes CASSPPDRGYNEQFF.

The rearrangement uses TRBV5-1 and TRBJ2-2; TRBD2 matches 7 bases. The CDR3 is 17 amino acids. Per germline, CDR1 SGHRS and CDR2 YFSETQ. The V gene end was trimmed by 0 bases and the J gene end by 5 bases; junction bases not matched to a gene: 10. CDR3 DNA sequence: TGCGCCAGCAGCTTGGGTTTTGGCGGGAGTGTTACCGGGGAGCTGTTTTTT. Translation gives CASSLGFGGSVTGELFF.

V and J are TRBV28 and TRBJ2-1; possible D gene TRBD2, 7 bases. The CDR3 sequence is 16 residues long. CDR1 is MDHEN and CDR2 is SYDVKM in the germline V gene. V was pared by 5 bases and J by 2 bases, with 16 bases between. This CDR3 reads CASSLEGGGTYNEQFF. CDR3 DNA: TGTGCCAGCAGTCTCGAGGGGGGAGGGACCTACAATGAGCAGTTCTTC.

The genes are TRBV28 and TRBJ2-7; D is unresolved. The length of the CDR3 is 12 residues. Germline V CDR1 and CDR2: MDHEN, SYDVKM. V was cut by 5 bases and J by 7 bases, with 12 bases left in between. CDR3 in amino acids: CASSHLAREQYF. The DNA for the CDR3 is TGTGCCAGCAGTCATCTGGCGAGGGAGCAGTACTTC. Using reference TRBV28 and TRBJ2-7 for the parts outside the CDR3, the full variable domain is DVKVTQSSRYLVKRTGEKVFLECVQDMDHENMFWYRQDPGLGLRLIYFSYDVKMKEKGDIPEGYSVSREKKERFSLILESASTNQTSMYLCASSHLAREQYFGPGTRLTVT.

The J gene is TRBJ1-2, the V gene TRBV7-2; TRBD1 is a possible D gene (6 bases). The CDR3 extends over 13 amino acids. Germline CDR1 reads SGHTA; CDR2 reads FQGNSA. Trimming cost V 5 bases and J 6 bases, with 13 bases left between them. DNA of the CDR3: TGTGCCAGCAGCCCTACAGGGTACGATGGCTACACCTTC. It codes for CASSPTGYDGYTF.